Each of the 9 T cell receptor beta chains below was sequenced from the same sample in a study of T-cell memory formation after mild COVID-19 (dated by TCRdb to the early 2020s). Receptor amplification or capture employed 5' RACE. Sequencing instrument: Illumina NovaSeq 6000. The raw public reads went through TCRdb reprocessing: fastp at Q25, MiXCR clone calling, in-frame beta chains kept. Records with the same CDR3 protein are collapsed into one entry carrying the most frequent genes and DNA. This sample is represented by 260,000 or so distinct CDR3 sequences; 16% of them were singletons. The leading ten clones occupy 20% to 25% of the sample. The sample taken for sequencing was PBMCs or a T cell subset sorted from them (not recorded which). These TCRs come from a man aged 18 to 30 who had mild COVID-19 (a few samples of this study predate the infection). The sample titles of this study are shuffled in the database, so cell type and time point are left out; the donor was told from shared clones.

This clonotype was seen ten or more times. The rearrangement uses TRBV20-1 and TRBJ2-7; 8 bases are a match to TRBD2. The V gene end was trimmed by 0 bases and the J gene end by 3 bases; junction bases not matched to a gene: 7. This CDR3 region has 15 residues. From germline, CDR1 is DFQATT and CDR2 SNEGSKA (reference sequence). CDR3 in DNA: TGCAGTGCTAGAGATCCCGGGGGGGGAAACTACGAGCAGTACTTC. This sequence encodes CSARDPGGGNYEQYF.

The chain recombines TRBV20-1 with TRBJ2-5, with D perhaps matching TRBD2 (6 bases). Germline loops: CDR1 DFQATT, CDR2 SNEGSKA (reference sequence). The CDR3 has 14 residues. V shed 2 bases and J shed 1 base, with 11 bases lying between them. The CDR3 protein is CSARRDSVQETQYF. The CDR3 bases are TGCAGTGCTAGACGGGACTCTGTCCAAGAGACCCAGTACTTC.

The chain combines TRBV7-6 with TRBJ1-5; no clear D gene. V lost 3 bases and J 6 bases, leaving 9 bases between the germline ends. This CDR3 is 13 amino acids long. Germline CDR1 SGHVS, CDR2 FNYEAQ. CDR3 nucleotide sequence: TGTGCCAGCAGCTTTGGACGGGGTCAGCCCCAGCATTTT. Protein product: CASSFGRGQPQHF.

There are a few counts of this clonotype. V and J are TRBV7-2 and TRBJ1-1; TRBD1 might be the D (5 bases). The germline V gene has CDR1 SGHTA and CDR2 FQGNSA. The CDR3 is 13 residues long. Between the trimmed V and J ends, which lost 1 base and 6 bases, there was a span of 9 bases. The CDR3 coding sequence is TGTGCCAGCAGCTTAGGACGGGACCCTGAAGCTTTCTTT. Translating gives CASSLGRDPEAFF. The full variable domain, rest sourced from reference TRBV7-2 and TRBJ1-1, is GAGVSQSPSNKVTEKGKDVELRCDPISGHTALYWYRQSLGQGLEFLIYFQGNSAPDKSGLPSDRFSAERTGGSVSTLTIQRTQQEDSAVYLCASSLGRDPEAFFGQGTRLTVV.

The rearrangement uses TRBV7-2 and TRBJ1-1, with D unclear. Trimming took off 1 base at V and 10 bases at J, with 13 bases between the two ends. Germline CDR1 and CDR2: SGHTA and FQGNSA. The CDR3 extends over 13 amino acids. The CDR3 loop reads CASSLGGILRAFF. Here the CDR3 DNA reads TGTGCCAGCAGCTTAGGGGGTATCCTGCGAGCTTTCTTT. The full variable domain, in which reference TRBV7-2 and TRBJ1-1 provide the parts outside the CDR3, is GAGVSQSPSNKVTEKGKDVELRCDPISGHTALYWYRQSLGQGLEFLIYFQGNSAPDKSGLPSDRFSAERTGGSVSTLTIQRTQQEDSAVYLCASSLGGILRAFFGQGTRLTVV.

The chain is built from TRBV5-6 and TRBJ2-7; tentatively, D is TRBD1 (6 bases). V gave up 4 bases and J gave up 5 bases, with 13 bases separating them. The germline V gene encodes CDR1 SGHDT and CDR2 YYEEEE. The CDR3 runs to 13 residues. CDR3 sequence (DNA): TGTGCCAGCAGCCCACAGGGTCCCAACGAGCAGTACTTC. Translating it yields CASSPQGPNEQYF.

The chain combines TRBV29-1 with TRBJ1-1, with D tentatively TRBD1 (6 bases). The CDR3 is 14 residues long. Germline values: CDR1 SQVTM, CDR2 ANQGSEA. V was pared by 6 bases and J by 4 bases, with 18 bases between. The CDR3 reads CSVPRGGQGTEAFF. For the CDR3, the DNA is TGCAGCGTGCCCCGGGGGGGGCAGGGCACTGAAGCTTTCTTT.

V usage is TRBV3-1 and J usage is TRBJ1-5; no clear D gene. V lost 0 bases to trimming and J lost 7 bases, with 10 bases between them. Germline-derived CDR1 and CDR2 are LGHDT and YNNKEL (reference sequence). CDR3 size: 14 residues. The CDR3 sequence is CASSQEWREQPQHF. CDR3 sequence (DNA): TGTGCCAGCAGCCAAGAGTGGAGGGAACAGCCCCAGCATTTT. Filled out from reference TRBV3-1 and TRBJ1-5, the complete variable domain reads DTAVSQTPKYLVTQMGNDKSIKCEQNLGHDTMYWYKQDSKKFLKIMFSYNNKELIINETVPNRFSPKSPDKAHLNLHINSLELGDSAVYFCASSQEWREQPQHFGDGTRLSIL.

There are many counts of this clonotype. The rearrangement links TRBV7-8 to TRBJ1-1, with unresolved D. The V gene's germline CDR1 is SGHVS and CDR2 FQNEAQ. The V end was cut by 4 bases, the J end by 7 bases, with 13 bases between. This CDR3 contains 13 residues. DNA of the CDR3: TGTGCCAGCAGCTCCCCCCGAGGGCTTGAAGCTTTCTTT. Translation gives CASSSPRGLEAFF. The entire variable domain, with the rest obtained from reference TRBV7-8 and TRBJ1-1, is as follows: GAGVSQSPRYKVAKRGQDVALRCDPISGHVSLFWYQQALGQGPEFLTYFQNEAQLDKSGLPSDRFFAERPEGSVSTLKIQRTQQEDSAVYLCASSSPRGLEAFFGQGTRLTVV.